The 28 T cell receptor beta chains below were found in one sample sequenced in a study of shared clonotypes between healthy human individuals (dated by TCRdb to about 2020). Libraries came from the immunoSEQ multiplex PCR assay. The source is immuneACCESS, and TCRdb retained only in-frame sequences with V and J called. Part of the clones is not carried over; for the studies checked, unresolved V genes explain less than half of this, and the remainder is unexplained. In all, the sample holds 2 million to 2.5 million clones, and over 85% of those were seen once. Together, the top ten hold around 0.4% of the sample. Specimen: naive CD4+ T cells from PBMCs. Per the publication, the cell subset or site label means: CD45RA+ positively selected. Receptors originate from a man in his late teens or twenties in good health. Some clones in this sample may be carry-over from other donors' samples.

The chain links TRBV27 to TRBJ2-7; TRBD2 is a possible D gene (6 bases). Germline V gene data show CDR1 as MNHEY and CDR2 as SMNVEV (reference sequence). V shed 4 bases and J shed 2 bases, with 15 bases lying between them. This CDR3 region has 15 residues. The CDR3 sequence: CASSSSTGATYEQYF. DNA for the CDR3: TGTGCCAGCAGTTCTTCAACGGGAGCGACCTACGAGCAGTACTTC.

This sequence joins TRBV6-5 and TRBJ2-5; 9 nucleotides agree with TRBD2. From germline, CDR1 is MNHEY and CDR2 SVGAGI. Germline trimming cut 8 bases from V and 1 base from J; bases unmatched to any gene: 5. The CDR3 consists of 14 residues. The CDR3 region is CASQTSGAQETQYF. DNA of the CDR3: TGTGCCAGCCAGACTAGCGGAGCCCAAGAGACCCAGTACTTC.

J is TRBJ2-7 and V is TRBV28; D might be TRBD2 (6 bases). V dropped 2 bases and J dropped 2 bases, with 16 bases sitting between them. CDR3 length: 16 amino acids. In germline, CDR1 is MDHEN, CDR2 SYDVKM. The CDR3 spells CASSLDYGTRTYEQYF. The DNA for the CDR3 is TGTGCCAGCAGTTTAGATTACGGGACTCGAACCTACGAGCAGTACTTC. Together with reference TRBV28 and TRBJ2-7, the CDR3 gives the full variable domain: DVKVTQSSRYLVKRTGEKVFLECVQDMDHENMFWYRQDPGLGLRLIYFSYDVKMKEKGDIPEGYSVSREKKERFSLILESASTNQTSMYLCASSLDYGTRTYEQYFGPGTRLTVT.

The J gene is TRBJ2-3, the V gene TRBV10-1, with D possibly TRBD2 on 7 matching bases. CDR3 length: 15 residues. The V gene's germline CDR1 is WNHNN and CDR2 SYGVQD (reference sequence). V was shortened by 2 bases and J by 5 bases, with 14 bases between the two germline ends. CDR3 residues: CASSEPGEGGDTQYF. CDR3 bases: TGCGCCAGCAGTGAGCCCGGGGAGGGGGGAGATACGCAGTATTTT.

As regards this clone: The sample carries other DNA sequences with the same CDR3. The chain employs TRBV7-9 and TRBJ1-4; 9 nucleotides line up with TRBD1. Germline V lookup: CDR1 SEHNR, CDR2 FQNEAQ (reference sequence). With V trimmed by 5 bases and J by 5 bases, 3 bases remained unmatched. This CDR3 is 14 amino acids long. The CDR3 reads CASSLTGGNEKLFF. The CDR3 nucleotides are TGTGCCAGCAGCCTGACAGGGGGAAATGAAAAACTGTTTTTT. The full variable domain, rest sourced from reference TRBV7-9 and TRBJ1-4, is DTGVSQNPRHKITKRGQNVTFRCDPISEHNRLYWYRQTLGQGPEFLTYFQNEAQLEKSRLLSDRFSAERPKGSFSTLEIQRTEQGDSAMYLCASSLTGGNEKLFFGSGTQLSVL.

The chain uses TRBV18 and TRBJ2-6, with TRBD1 matching over 7 bases. CDR1 and CDR2 (germline): KGHSH, LQKENI. With V trimmed by 6 bases and J by 0 bases, 2 bases remained unmatched. The CDR3 is 15 amino acids. CDR3: CASSDRSSGANVLTF. The CDR3 DNA is TGTGCCAGCTCGGACAGGAGCTCTGGGGCCAACGTCCTGACTTTC.

The chain combines TRBV5-1 with TRBJ2-5; D is possibly TRBD2 (6 bases). The CDR3 has 14 amino acids. V lost 4 bases and J lost 5, with 15 bases in between. CDR1 and CDR2 (germline): SGHRS, YFSETQ. CDR3 DNA sequence: TGCGCCAGCAGCCTATATTATGGGGGGGAGACCCAGTACTTC. It specifies CASSLYYGGETQYF.

As for this clone: Other DNA sequences in this sample translate to the same CDR3. The chain is built from TRBV28 and TRBJ1-2; D not certain. Per germline, CDR1 MDHEN and CDR2 SYDVKM. This CDR3 comprises 13 residues. The ends were cut back, 3 bases at V and 5 bases at J, with 10 bases in the middle. CDR3 DNA sequence: TGTGCCAGCAGTTTGGTGGGGAGGTATGGCTACACCTTC. It yields the protein CASSLVGRYGYTF.

This chain joins TRBV5-1 and TRBJ1-3, with D possibly TRBD1 on 6 matching bases. V was shortened by 6 bases and J by 0 bases, with 16 bases between the two germline ends. The germline V gene has CDR1 SGHRS and CDR2 YFSETQ. The CDR3 is 16 amino acids. The CDR3 loop reads CASTPGGLNSGNTIYF. In nucleotides, the CDR3 is TGCGCCAGCACCCCGGGGGGCCTCAACTCTGGAAACACCATATATTTT.

The rearrangement links TRBV13 to TRBJ2-1; 9 bases fit TRBD2. Per germline, CDR1 PRHDT and CDR2 FYEKMQ (reference sequence). Losses at the gene ends were 5 bases for V and 4 bases for J; bases not matched to a gene: 12. CDR3 length: 17 amino acids. CDR3 DNA sequence: TGTGCCAGCAGCCAGGGACTAGCCGGATTGAAGTACAATGAGCAGTTCTTC. This translates into CASSQGLAGLKYNEQFF.

The chain recombines TRBV6-5 with TRBJ1-2, with 9 bases lining up with TRBD1. The V and J ends lost 6 bases and 7 bases, in that order; junction bases with no gene match: 12. Germline V gene lookup returns CDR1 MNHEY and CDR2 SVGAGI. This CDR3 has 15 amino acids. Written as DNA, the CDR3 is TGTGCCAGCAGCCGAAACAACAGGGGGCAGGGTGGCTACACCTTC. It translates to CASSRNNRGQGGYTF.

In this sample, this clone turned up once. This CDR3 reads CASFSGEMNTEAFF. In nucleotides, the CDR3 is TGTGCCAGCTTCTCAGGGGAAATGAACACTGAAGCTTTCTTT. The chain couples TRBV18 to TRBJ1-1; possibly TRBD1 for D (6 bases). Trimming took off 7 bases at V and 0 bases at J, with 12 bases between the two ends. The CDR3 covers 14 residues. Germline V gives CDR1 KGHSH, CDR2 LQKENI.

The chain carries TRBV28 and TRBJ1-2; 7 positions match TRBD1. The CDR3 is 14 amino acids. J was trimmed by 0 bases and V by 6 bases; bases with no gene match: 4. Germline V CDR1 and CDR2: MDHEN, SYDVKM. CDR3 sequence: CASSAGGTNYGYTF. The CDR3 DNA follows: TGTGCCAGCAGCGCAGGGGGGACTAACTATGGCTACACCTTC.

As DNA, the CDR3 is TGCGCCAGCAGCCGTACGGACAGGGCAAGTAATCAGCCCCAGCATTTT. Translated, it gives CASSRTDRASNQPQHF. The chain joins TRBV4-1 to TRBJ1-5, with TRBD1 matching over 8 bases. The CDR3 totals 16 residues. Trimming at V came to 4 bases and at J to 4 bases, leaving 9 bases not matched to a gene. CDR1 is MGHRA and CDR2 is YSYEKL in the germline V gene.

This sequence joins TRBV5-1 and TRBJ2-3, with TRBD2 identical over 9 bases. Unmatched junction bases numbered 12, after V lost 1 base and J lost 3 bases. This CDR3 region has 18 residues. The germline CDR1 and CDR2 sequences are SGHRS and YFSETQ. CDR3 protein: CASSLSPSGTPGTDTQYF. The CDR3 coding sequence is TGCGCCAGCAGCTTGTCACCTAGCGGGACCCCTGGGACAGATACGCAGTATTTT.

The V and J genes are TRBV11-2 and TRBJ1-1; D gene uncertain. The ends were cut back, 5 bases at V and 1 base at J, with 8 bases in the middle. There are 13 residues in the CDR3. Germline-derived CDR1 and CDR2 are SGHAT and FQNNGV. The CDR3 loop reads CASSVTENTEAFF. CDR3 in DNA: TGTGCCAGCAGCGTAACAGAGAACACTGAAGCTTTCTTT.

This clone has more than one count but fewer than ten. The gene calls are TRBV4-2 and TRBJ1-1; tentative D call: TRBD1 (5 bases). CDR1 and CDR2 from the germline V gene are LGHNA and YNFKEQ. The V end lost 4 bases, the J end lost 2 bases, and 17 bases lay between the germline ends. The length of the CDR3 is 16 residues. CDR3 sequence (DNA): TGTGCCAGCAGCCGCAGGAGCGGGACGGGTAACACTGAAGCTTTCTTT. The encoded protein is CASSRRSGTGNTEAFF.

The genes are TRBV7-9 and TRBJ1-1, with unresolved D. The V and J ends lost 1 base and 1 base respectively, with 10 bases between them. CDR1 and CDR2 from the germline V gene are SEHNR and FQNEAQ (reference sequence). There are 15 residues in the CDR3. The CDR3 here is CASSLVGKGNTEAFF. In nucleotides, the CDR3 is TGTGCCAGCAGCTTAGTGGGGAAGGGGAACACTGAAGCTTTCTTT. The entire variable domain, with the rest obtained from reference TRBV7-9 and TRBJ1-1, is as follows: DTGVSQNPRHKITKRGQNVTFRCDPISEHNRLYWYRQTLGQGPEFLTYFQNEAQLEKSRLLSDRFSAERPKGSFSTLEIQRTEQGDSAMYLCASSLVGKGNTEAFFGQGTRLTVV.

This chain connects TRBV29-1 to TRBJ1-2; D gene uncertain. Trimming left V 7 bases short and J 4 bases short, with 10 bases between. The CDR3 extends over 11 amino acids. CDR1 SQVTM and CDR2 ANQGSEA come from the germline V gene. In DNA form, the CDR3 reads TGCAGCGCCCTCTCGGTCTATGGCTACACCTTC. This codes for CSALSVYGYTF. Full variable domain (remainder filled in from reference TRBV29-1 and TRBJ1-2): SAVISQKPSRDICQRGTSLTIQCQVDSQVTMMFWYRQQPGQSLTLIATANQGSEATYESGFVIDKFPISRPNLTFSTLTVSNMSPEDSSIYLCSALSVYGYTFGSGTRLTVV.

This clone was counted once. Other nucleotide sequences from this sample produce the same CDR3. The chain employs TRBV5-4 and TRBJ2-5, with 7 nucleotides matching TRBD2. V was pared by 4 bases and J by 2 bases, with 5 bases of the junction left unmatched. This CDR3 has 14 amino acids. The germline V gene encodes CDR1 SGHNT and CDR2 YYREEE (reference sequence). The CDR3 reads CASSPGGLQETQYF. The DNA of the CDR3 is TGTGCCAGCAGCCCGGGGGGACTACAAGAGACCCAGTACTTC.

The rearrangement uses TRBV20-1 and TRBJ2-4; possible D gene TRBD1, 6 bases. With 6 bases removed from V and 9 bases from J, the gap between germline ends came to 12 bases. Germline V gene lookup returns CDR1 DFQATT and CDR2 SNEGSKA (reference sequence). CDR3 length: 11 amino acids. CDR3 sequence (DNA): TGCAGTGCCGCACTAGGGGGCATTCAGTACTTC. Residues: CSAALGGIQYF.

This chain connects TRBV7-2 to TRBJ2-1, with D perhaps TRBD1 or TRBD2 (5 bases each). The CDR3 covers 13 residues. From germline, CDR1 is SGHTA and CDR2 FQGNSA. Trimming removed 8 bases at V and 9 bases at J, with 17 bases between. Written as DNA, the CDR3 is TGTGCCAGCGTCGTCCGTCCGGGGACTGAGCAGTTCTTC. Encoded protein: CASVVRPGTEQFF.

The chain has TRBV28 and TRBJ2-2; 10 nucleotides agree with TRBD1. With V trimmed by 7 bases and J by 7 bases, 6 bases remained unmatched. The CDR3 sequence is 14 residues long. The germline CDR1 and CDR2 sequences are MDHEN and SYDVKM. Here the CDR3 reads CASTRDRGGGELFF. As DNA, the CDR3 is TGTGCCAGCACCCGGGACAGGGGAGGCGGGGAGCTGTTTTTT.

V gene TRBV4-2 combines with J gene TRBJ1-2, with 8 bases lining up with TRBD1. The ends lost 0 bases at V and 2 bases at J; junction bases unmatched: 2. The germline V gene encodes CDR1 LGHNA and CDR2 YNFKEQ. The CDR3 totals 15 residues. The CDR3 DNA is TGTGCCAGCAGCCAAGAGGGGGACAGGAACTATGGCTACACCTTC. Translation gives CASSQEGDRNYGYTF.

The DNA for the CDR3 is TGTGCCAGCAGCCCAGGGGGTTCCGGGACACCCGCCTACGAGCAGTACTTC. It is translated as CASSPGGSGTPAYEQYF. V is TRBV7-2 and J is TRBJ2-7; the match to TRBD1 covers 7 bases. The germline CDR1 and CDR2 sequences are SGHTA and FQGNSA. Trimming removed 5 bases from V and 2 bases from J; junction bases left unmatched: 15. The CDR3 is 17 residues long. Based on the CDR3 plus reference TRBV7-2 and TRBJ2-7, the full variable domain is GAGVSQSPSNKVTEKGKDVELRCDPISGHTALYWYRQSLGQGLEFLIYFQGNSAPDKSGLPSDRFSAERTGGSVSTLTIQRTQQEDSAVYLCASSPGGSGTPAYEQYFGPGTRLTVT.

The chain couples TRBV14 to TRBJ2-5; D gene uncertain. The CDR3 covers 15 residues. Germline CDR1 reads SGHDN; CDR2 reads FVKESK. V lost 3 bases to trimming and J lost 6 bases, with 17 bases between them. DNA of the CDR3: TGTGCCAGCAGCCATCCTAATTCCGGAAGGCAGACCCAGTACTTC. This translates into CASSHPNSGRQTQYF.

V gene TRBV28 combines with J gene TRBJ1-4; D gene unclear. The V and J ends lost 5 bases and 7 bases respectively, with 17 bases between them. CDR1 and CDR2 (germline): MDHEN, SYDVKM. CDR3 length: 15 amino acids. For the CDR3, the DNA is TGTGCCAGCAGTAACCACAACCCCGCCCCTGAAAAACTGTTTTTT. It encodes CASSNHNPAPEKLFF.

On this clone: Other DNA sequences in the sample encode the same CDR3. This CDR3 reads CASSLVPADTQYF. The CDR3 DNA follows: TGCGCCAGCAGCTTGGTTCCCGCGGATACGCAGTATTTT. The chain carries TRBV5-1 and TRBJ2-3; no reliable D call. The germline V gene encodes CDR1 SGHRS and CDR2 YFSETQ. This CDR3 has 13 residues. Between the trimmed V and J ends, which lost 0 bases and 6 bases, there was a span of 8 bases.